This entry is about one T cell receptor (beta chain). Its antigen is unknown. The isolated RNA, all of it, was reverse transcribed, so expressed TCRB transcripts were what got sequenced. TCRdb's copy holds only in-frame clones and misses some; the assay was immunoSEQ multiplex PCR. The sample carries about 320,000 clones, around 15% recorded once. These data originate in a study of beta chain features in type 1 diabetes. General observations from the study: Fewer insertions but more deletions were seen at VDJ junctions in type 1 diabetes patients.

Every participating donor gave one draw, a heparinised blood sample averaging roughly 100 mL. This TCR derives from a man younger than 45 in good health. The sequencing input was central memory CD4+ T cells from blood.

Here the CDR3 reads CASSQNLQGLGQGKNEQFF. CDR3 coding DNA: TGCGCCAGCAGTCAAAATTTGCAGGGGCTCGGACAGGGGAAAAATGAGCAGTTCTTC. The chain links TRBV23-1 to TRBJ2-1; 9 bases are shared with TRBD1. TRBV23-1 is identified as an open reading frame with a role that is uncertain. The length of the CDR3 is 19 residues. J was trimmed by 7 bases and V by 2 bases; bases with no gene match: 18.